This T cell receptor (beta chain) was profiled in a study of neurological immune-mediated disorders (dated by TCRdb to the late 2010s). For the wider study: Among the approximately 34 multiple sclerosis patients, relapsing-remitting MS was present in roughly 30 and secondary progressive MS was present in 3. The cohort included about 70 subjects: about 14 with HAM/TSP, approximately 34 with multiple sclerosis, and approximately 20 healthy controls. The study compared peripheral blood TCR-beta repertoires of HTLV-I-associated myelopathy (HAM/TSP) patients, multiple sclerosis patients and healthy controls using UMI-based sequencing. Alongside PBMC samples, the set of about 100 TCR-beta libraries contained longitudinal samples, technical triplicates, and paired CD4+ and CD8+ T-cell subsets that had been sorted. The paper's findings and limits, for the study overall: The MS cluster was not associated with any clinical or MRI features, and the authors stated that larger cohorts are needed. In a phylogenetic analysis, the repertoires of 18 out of 34 MS patients fell into a single cluster of related CDR3 sequences, pointing to a possible signature at the repertoire level. TCR clonal expansion was highest in HAM/TSP patients and lowest in MS patients, with MS patients falling below even healthy controls. No identical CDR3 amino acid sequences were shared among expanded clones across subjects, suggesting private TCR-beta repertoires in all groups.

TCR libraries for sorted subsets were made from under 1.1 million sorted CD4+ or CD8+ T cells. Multiple sclerosis patients were enrolled in a US clinical protocol under which disease progression was evaluated by magnetic resonance imaging. Peripheral blood was subjected to Ficoll-Hypaque density gradient centrifugation to isolate PBMCs, which were then cryopreserved in liquid nitrogen. Paired sorted CD4+ and CD8+ subsets came from healthy controls, HAM/TSP patients and MS patients. In this sample, this clonotype turned up many times. No cognate antigen has been identified for it. Per-nucleotide qualities are absent, and no much larger clonotype sits a single base away. cDNA was synthesized by template-switch 5'RACE using a primer carrying a 10-nucleotide random unique molecular identifier by which each TCR transcript was tagged. Every sequencing run covered 15-18 subjects and yielded more than 170 million TCR-beta sequences. The RNeasy kit was used for extraction of total RNA. The KAPA Real-time Library Amplification kit was used to amplify TCR-beta VDJ regions with primers targeting the TCR constant region and the 5'RACE anchor. A first PCR added sample indexes and Illumina adaptors, and a second PCR then raised library yield. The roughly 650 bp TCR product was size-selected on a 2% E-gel SizeSelection system after Ampure bead purification. Before pooling, library quality was checked on a Bioanalyzer, concentration was measured with Qubit, and libraries were quantified with the Kapa Library Quantification kit. Paired-end 2 x 150 bp sequencing of the libraries was performed on an Illumina HiSeq 2500. To increase sequence diversity, about 23-32% phiX was spiked into each library pool. As for how the authors treated the data: Quality-filtered reads were processed with the UMI-based MiGEC pipeline, which removed over 85% of raw TCR sequences during error correction. IMGT germline references were used for alignment of VDJ genes, and clonotypes were defined by a unique CDR3 amino acid sequence together with V-J genes. Clonal expansion, Shannon diversity and CDR3 relatedness (CalcPairwiseDistances, ClusterSamples) were evaluated with VDJtools, and phylogenetic trees were built with CLCbio workbench. Clones with at least 8 unique UMIs were defined as expanded, with this threshold being based on coefficient-of-variation modelling across technical triplicates. TCRdb trimmed public reads at Q25 via fastp, called clones via MiXCR and kept in-frame beta chains. Rows are combined by CDR3 protein, so each entry shows the most common genes and DNA. TCRdb, not the authors, supplied the V and J calls. This sample lists about 54,000 distinct CDR3 sequences; under 4.5% were detected once. The leading ten clones occupy approximately 1.8% of the sample.

Trimmed from V: 4 bases; trimmed from J: 6 bases; junction bases lacking a gene match: 11. The cysteine opens and the phenylalanine closes a CDR3 of 15 amino acids. Only the CDR3 DNA stays, 45 bases, in frame from base 1. CDR1 and CDR2 are drawn from the germline V gene: SGHTA, FQGNSA. This sequence was found in a woman in her forties with multiple sclerosis. Sequencing was carried out using CD4+ T cells from blood. Recombination connected TRBV7-2 to TRBJ1-2, with 7 central nucleotides matching TRBD1. The CDR3 amino acid sequence is: CASSSPLRDSHGYTF. The DNA sequence reads TGTGCCAGCAGCTCTCCCCTCCGGGACAGTCATGGCTACACCTTC. When the CDR3 is completed using the reference TRBV7-2 and TRBJ1-2 genes on either side, the full variable domain is GAGVSQSPSNKVTEKGKDVELRCDPISGHTALYWYRQSLGQGLEFLIYFQGNSAPDKSGLPSDRFSAERTGGSVSTLTIQRTQQEDSAVYLCASSSPLRDSHGYTFGSGTRLTVV.